Reported below is one T cell receptor (beta chain). The data were obtained in a study of blood T cell repertoires in COVID-19. About the study: Acute and convalescent COVID-19 samples came from the United States, Italy and Spain. The analysed material was cDNA or gDNA that came from T cells, B-cell-depleted T cells, or PBMCs.

Per the authors' pipeline: Estimation of nucleated cell counts was performed using reference gene primer amplification. Generated by immunoSEQ multiplex PCR, the TCRdb table keeps only in-frame clones and is missing some. That table gives V, J and clone size, and the DNA gave D and trimming. The sample shows about 230,000 clones, approximately 80% of them seen only once. V trimming: 4 bases; J trimming: 7 bases; junction bases outside the gene matches: 10. This CDR3 has 17 residues. In germline, CDR1 is MGHRA, CDR2 YSYEKL. This TCR derives from a man aged 35-49 years with acute or convalescent COVID-19. V is TRBV4-1 and J is TRBJ1-6; 10 bases fit TRBD1. The sample taken for sequencing was peripheral blood. Here the CDR3 reads CASSLGTGVFGNSPLHF. The CDR3 DNA follows: TGCGCCAGCAGCCTCGGGACAGGGGTGTTCGGGAATTCACCCCTCCACTTT.